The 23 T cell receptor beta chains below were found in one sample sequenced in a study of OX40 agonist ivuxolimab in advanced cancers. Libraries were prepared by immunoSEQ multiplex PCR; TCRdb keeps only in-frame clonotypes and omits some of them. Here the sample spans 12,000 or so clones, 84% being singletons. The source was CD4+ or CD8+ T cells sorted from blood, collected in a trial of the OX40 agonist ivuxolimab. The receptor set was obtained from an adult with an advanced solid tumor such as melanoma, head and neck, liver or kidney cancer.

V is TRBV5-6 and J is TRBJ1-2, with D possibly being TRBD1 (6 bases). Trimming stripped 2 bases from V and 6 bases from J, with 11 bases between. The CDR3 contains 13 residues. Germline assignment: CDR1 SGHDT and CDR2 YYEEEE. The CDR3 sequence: CASSFWGRNGYTF. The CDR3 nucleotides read TGTGCCAGCAGCTTTTGGGGGCGTAATGGCTACACCTTC.

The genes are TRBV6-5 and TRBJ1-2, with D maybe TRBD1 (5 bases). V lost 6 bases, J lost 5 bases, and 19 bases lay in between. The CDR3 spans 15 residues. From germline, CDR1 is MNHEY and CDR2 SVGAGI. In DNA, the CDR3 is TGTGCCAGCAGGGCGGGGGTCCCCCTTGGTTATGGCTACACCTTC. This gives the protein CASRAGVPLGYGYTF.

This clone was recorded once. The DNA for the CDR3 is TGTGCCAGCAGCTTGGGTAGTGGATACGAGCAGTACTTC. Its protein is CASSLGSGYEQYF. V and J are TRBV5-6 and TRBJ2-7; D not resolved. The CDR3 is 13 amino acids. V dropped 0 bases and J dropped 4 bases, with 8 bases sitting between them. Germline V lookup: CDR1 SGHDT, CDR2 YYEEEE.

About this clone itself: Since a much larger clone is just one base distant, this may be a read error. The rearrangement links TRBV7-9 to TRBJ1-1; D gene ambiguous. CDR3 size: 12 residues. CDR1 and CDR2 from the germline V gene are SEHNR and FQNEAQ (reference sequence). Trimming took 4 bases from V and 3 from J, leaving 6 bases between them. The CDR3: CASSWGYTEAFF. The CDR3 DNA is TGTGCCAGCAGCTGGGGATACACTGAAGCTTTCTTT.

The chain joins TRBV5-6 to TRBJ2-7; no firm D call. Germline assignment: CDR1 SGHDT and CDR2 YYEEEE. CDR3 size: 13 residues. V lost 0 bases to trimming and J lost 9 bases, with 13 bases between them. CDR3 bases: TGTGCCAGCAGCTTGGTGGCAGACTTAGGGCAGTACTTC. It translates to CASSLVADLGQYF.

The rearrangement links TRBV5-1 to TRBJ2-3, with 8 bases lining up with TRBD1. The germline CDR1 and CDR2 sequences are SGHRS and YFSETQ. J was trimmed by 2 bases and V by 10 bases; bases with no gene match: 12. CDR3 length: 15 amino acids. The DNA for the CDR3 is TGCGCCTCATCAGGGGGCGACACATACACAGATACGCAGTATTTT. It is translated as CASSGGDTYTDTQYF.

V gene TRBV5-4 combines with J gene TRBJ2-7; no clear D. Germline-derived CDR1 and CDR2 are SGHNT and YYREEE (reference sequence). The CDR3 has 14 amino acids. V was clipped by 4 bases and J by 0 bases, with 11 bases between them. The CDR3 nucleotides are TGTGCCAGCAGCCCGGGTGGTAGCTCCTACGAGCAGTACTTC. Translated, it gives CASSPGGSSYEQYF.

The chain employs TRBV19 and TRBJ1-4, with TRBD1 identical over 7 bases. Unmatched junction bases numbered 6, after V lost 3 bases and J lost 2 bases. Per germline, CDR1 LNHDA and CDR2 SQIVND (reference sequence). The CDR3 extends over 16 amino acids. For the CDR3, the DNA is TGTGCCAGTAGTATTACCGGACAGGCCACTAATGAAAAACTGTTTTTT. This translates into CASSITGQATNEKLFF.

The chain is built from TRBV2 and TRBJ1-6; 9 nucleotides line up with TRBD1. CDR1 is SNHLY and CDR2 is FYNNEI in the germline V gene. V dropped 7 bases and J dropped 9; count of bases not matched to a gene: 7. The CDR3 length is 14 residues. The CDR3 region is CASNPGQGSSPLHF. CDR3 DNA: TGTGCCAGCAATCCGGGACAGGGCAGTTCACCCCTCCACTTT.

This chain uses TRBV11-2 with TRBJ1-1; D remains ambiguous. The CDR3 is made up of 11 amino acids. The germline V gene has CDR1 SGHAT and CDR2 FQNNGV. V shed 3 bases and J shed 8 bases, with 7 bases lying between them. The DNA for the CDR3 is TGTGCCAGCAGCTTGGTTGGGGAAGCTTTCTTT. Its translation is CASSLVGEAFF.

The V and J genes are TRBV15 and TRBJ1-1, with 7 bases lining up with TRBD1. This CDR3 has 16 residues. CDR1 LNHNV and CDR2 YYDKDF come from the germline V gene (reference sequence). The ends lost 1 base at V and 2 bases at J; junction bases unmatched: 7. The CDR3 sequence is CATSRGWQGVNTEAFF. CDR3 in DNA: TGTGCCACCAGCAGAGGCTGGCAGGGGGTAAACACTGAAGCTTTCTTT.

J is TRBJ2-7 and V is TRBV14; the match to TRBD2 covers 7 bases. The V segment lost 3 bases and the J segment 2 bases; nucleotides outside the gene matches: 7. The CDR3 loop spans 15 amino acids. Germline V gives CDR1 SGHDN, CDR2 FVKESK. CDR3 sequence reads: CASSQTGEGTYEQYF. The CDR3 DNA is TGTGCCAGCAGCCAGACCGGGGAGGGGACCTACGAGCAGTACTTC.

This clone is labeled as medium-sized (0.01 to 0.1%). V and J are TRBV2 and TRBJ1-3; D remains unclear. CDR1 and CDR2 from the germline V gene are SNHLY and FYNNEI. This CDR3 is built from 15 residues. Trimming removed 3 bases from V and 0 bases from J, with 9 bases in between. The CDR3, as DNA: TGTGCCAGCAGTGAGCGGAGTTACTCTGGAAACACCATATATTTT. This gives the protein CASSERSYSGNTIYF. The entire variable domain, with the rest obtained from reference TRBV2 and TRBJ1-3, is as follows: EPEVTQTPSHQVTQMGQEVILRCVPISNHLYFYWYRQILGQKVEFLVSFYNNEISEKSEIFDDQFSVERPDGSNFTLKIRSTKLEDSAMYFCASSERSYSGNTIYFGEGSWLTVV.

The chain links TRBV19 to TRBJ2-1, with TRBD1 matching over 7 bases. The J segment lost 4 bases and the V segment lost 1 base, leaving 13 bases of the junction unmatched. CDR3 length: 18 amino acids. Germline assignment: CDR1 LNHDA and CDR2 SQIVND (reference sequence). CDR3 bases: TGTGCCAGTAGTATAGCTCCCCCCGAGGGGGCTGGATACAATGAGCAGTTCTTC. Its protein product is CASSIAPPEGAGYNEQFF.

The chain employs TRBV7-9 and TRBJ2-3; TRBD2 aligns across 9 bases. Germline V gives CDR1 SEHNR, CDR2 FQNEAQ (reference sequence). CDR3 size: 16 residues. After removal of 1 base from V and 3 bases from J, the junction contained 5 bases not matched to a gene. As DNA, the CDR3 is TGTGCCAGCAGCTTAGTGCGGGGGGGCCCAACAGATACGCAGTATTTT. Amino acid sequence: CASSLVRGGPTDTQYF.

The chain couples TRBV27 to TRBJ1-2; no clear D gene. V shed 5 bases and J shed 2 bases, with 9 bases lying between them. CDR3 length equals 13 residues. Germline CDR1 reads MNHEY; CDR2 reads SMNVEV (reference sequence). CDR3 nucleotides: TGTGCCAGCAGTGCCTTCGGGAACTATGGCTACACCTTC. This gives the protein CASSAFGNYGYTF.

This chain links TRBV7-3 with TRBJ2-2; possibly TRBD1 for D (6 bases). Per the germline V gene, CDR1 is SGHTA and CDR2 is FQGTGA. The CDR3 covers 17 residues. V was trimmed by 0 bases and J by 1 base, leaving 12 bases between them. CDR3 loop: CASSLTTGFVNTGELFF. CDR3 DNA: TGTGCCAGCAGCTTAACCACAGGGTTCGTGAACACCGGGGAGCTGTTTTTT.

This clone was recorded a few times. The CDR3 sequence: CASSLSGGSGFSYEQYF. The CDR3 nucleotides are TGTGCCAGCAGTTTATCGGGGGGTAGCGGGTTCTCCTACGAGCAGTACTTC. The genes are TRBV27 and TRBJ2-7; the match to TRBD2 covers 7 bases. CDR3 size: 17 residues. The germline V gene encodes CDR1 MNHEY and CDR2 SMNVEV (reference sequence). V shed 0 bases and J 0 bases; nucleotides not matched to a gene: 8.

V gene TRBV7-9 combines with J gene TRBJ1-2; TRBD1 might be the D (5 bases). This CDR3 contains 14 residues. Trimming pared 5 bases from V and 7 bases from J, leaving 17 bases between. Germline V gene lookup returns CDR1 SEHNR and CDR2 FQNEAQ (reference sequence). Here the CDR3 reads CASSMGRDYAGYTF. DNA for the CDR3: TGTGCCAGCAGCATGGGACGGGATTATGCTGGCTACACCTTC.

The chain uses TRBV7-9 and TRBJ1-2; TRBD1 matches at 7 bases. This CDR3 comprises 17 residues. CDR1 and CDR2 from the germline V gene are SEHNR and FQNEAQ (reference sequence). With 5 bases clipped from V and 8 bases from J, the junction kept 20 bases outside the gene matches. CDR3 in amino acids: CASSPKGDSSWSRGYTF. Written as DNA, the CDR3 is TGTGCCAGCAGCCCGAAGGGGGACAGCTCTTGGAGCCGCGGCTACACCTTC. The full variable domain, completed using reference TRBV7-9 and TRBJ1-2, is DTGVSQNPRHKITKRGQNVTFRCDPISEHNRLYWYRQTLGQGPEFLTYFQNEAQLEKSRLLSDRFSAERPKGSFSTLEIQRTEQGDSAMYLCASSPKGDSSWSRGYTFGSGTRLTVV.

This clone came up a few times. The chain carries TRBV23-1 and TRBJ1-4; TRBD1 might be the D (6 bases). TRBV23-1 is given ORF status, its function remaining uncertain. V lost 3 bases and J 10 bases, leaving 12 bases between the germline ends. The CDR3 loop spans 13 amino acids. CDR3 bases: TGCGCCAGCAGTCACCGGGGACACGGAAAACTGTTTTTT. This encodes CASSHRGHGKLFF.

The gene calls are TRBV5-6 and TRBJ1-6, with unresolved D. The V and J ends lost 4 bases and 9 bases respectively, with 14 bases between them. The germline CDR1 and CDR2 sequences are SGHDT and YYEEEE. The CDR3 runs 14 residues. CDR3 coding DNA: TGTGCCAGCAGCACATTAGCCGCCATTTCACCCCTCCACTTT. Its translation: CASSTLAAISPLHF.

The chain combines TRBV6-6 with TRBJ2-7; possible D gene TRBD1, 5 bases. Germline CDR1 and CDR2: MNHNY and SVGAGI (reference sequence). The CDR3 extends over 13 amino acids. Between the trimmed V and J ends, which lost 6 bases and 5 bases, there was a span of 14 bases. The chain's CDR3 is CASSPGPVDEQYF. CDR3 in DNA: TGTGCCAGCAGCCCAGGGCCTGTGGACGAGCAGTACTTC.